This record concerns one T cell receptor (beta chain) sequence. In TCRdb, the RT-PCR reads were re-called with MiXCR into one record per CDR3 protein. The sample contains hundreds of thousands of distinct CDR3 sequences, over 12% of which appear only once. The TCR was taken from a female donor in good health, serving as a healthy control. Sequencing input: memory CD4+ T cells from blood.

The CDR3 DNA sequence: TGTGCCAGCAGTTCCCAGACTAGAGGGGCTTTGGAGCAGTTCTTC. Translation: CASSSQTRGALEQFF. This chain links TRBV28 with TRBJ2-1; weak D call: TRBD2 (6 bases). V shed 4 bases and J shed 10 bases, with 20 bases lying between them. The germline V gene encodes CDR1 MDHEN and CDR2 SYDVKM. The CDR3 extends over 15 amino acids.